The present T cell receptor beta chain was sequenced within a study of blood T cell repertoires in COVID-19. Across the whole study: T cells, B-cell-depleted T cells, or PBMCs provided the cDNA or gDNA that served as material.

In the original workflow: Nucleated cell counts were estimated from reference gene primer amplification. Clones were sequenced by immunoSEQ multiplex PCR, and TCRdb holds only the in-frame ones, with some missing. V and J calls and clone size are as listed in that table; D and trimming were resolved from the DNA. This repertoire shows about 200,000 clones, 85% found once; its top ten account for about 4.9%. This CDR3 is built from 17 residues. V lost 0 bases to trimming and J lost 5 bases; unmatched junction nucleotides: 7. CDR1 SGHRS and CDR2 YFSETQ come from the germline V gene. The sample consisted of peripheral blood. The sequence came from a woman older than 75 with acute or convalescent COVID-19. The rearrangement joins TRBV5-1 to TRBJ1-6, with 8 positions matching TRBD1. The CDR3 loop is CASSLAAGTGDNSPLHF. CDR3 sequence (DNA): TGCGCCAGCAGCTTGGCGGCCGGGACAGGAGATAATTCACCCCTCCACTTT.